Listed below are T cell receptor beta chains from one sample, sequenced in a study of CD8+ T cells in alopecia areata. The method was immunoSEQ multiplex PCR; TCRdb's version includes in-frame clones alone and lacks a portion of them. The table includes approximately 180,000 clones, 60% detected once. Sequenced material: CD4+ T cells sorted from blood, taken at week 24, from a patient treated with tofacitinib. These receptors were collected from a human donor with alopecia areata. Both conserved end residues are part of each CDR3. The D gene is left open where the match is weak. Clone size is not always given. Where it is, it says once, few, many or a class for expanded clones.

clone size,D gene,V gene,CDR3 length,J gene,CDR3 DNA,CDR3 protein
NA,TRBD1,TRBV30,12,TRBJ1-4,TGTGCCTGGCAGACAGGGAGTGAAAAACTGTTTTTT,CAWQTGSEKLFF
few,NA,TRBV10-3,12,TRBJ2-7,TGTGCCGCGAAAACTCCGGAATACGAGCAGTACTTC,CAAKTPEYEQYF
NA,NA,TRBV19,14,TRBJ1-5,TGTGCCAGTATGGCAGGATATAGCAATCAGCCCCAGCATTTT,CASMAGYSNQPQHF
few,TRBD2,TRBV7-7,17,TRBJ2-2,TGTGCCAGCAGCTTGCAACTAGCGGGGGGTGTCACCGGGGAGCTGTTTTTT,CASSLQLAGGVTGELFF
few,NA,TRBV10-2,12,TRBJ1-3,TGCGCCAGCACGACAGTAGGAAACACCATATATTTT,CASTTVGNTIYF
NA,NA,TRBV29-1,12,TRBJ2-7,TGCAGCGTTGGCAGTAACTCCTACGAGCAGTACTTC,CSVGSNSYEQYF
NA,NA,TRBV7-2,16,TRBJ1-5,TGTGCCAGCAGCTTAGCGGGGACAACAAGCAATCAGCCCCAGCATTTT,CASSLAGTTSNQPQHF
NA,TRBD1,TRBV5-1,15,TRBJ2-2,TGCGCCAGCAGCTTGGCCGGACAGGAAAACGGGGAGCTGTTTTTT,CASSLAGQENGELFF
NA,NA,TRBV13,15,TRBJ2-2,TGTGCCAGCAGCTTAGGCTATGGTAGCACCGGGGAGCTGTTTTTT,CASSLGYGSTGELFF
NA,NA,TRBV7-7,13,TRBJ2-5,TGTGCCAGCAGCACGGGACCAAGAGAGACCCAGTACTTC,CASSTGPRETQYF
NA,NA,TRBV30,14,TRBJ1-4,TGTGCCTGGAGTGAGAATTCAATTAATGAAAAACTGTTTTTT,CAWSENSINEKLFF
NA,TRBD2,TRBV9,15,TRBJ2-2,TGTGCCAGCAGCGTAGTGACTAGCGGAGGCGGGGAGCTGTTTTTT,CASSVVTSGGGELFF
few,NA,TRBV2,15,TRBJ1-1,TGTGCCAGCAGTAAAAGTAGAGGGTCCACGGAAGAGGCTTTCTTT,CASSKSRGSTEEAFF
NA,NA,TRBV29-1,12,TRBJ2-2,TGCAGCGTTGAGGCCCACACCGGGGAGCTGTTTTTT,CSVEAHTGELFF
NA,NA,TRBV5-1,15,TRBJ2-5,TGCGCCAGCAGCTTGGGTCAGGTCGATCAAGAGACCCAGTACTTC,CASSLGQVDQETQYF
NA,NA,TRBV4-3,15,TRBJ1-2,TGCGCCAGCAGCCAAGAGGGTCGAGGGAACTATGGCTACACCTTC,CASSQEGRGNYGYTF
NA,NA,TRBV30,11,TRBJ1-2,TGTGCCTGGGTCGAGTTGAATCACTACACCTTC,CAWVELNHYTF
few,TRBD1,TRBV29-1,14,TRBJ2-5,TGCAGCGGCGCGCAGGGGACAGGGCAAGAGACCCAGTACTTC,CSGAQGTGQETQYF
NA,NA,TRBV30,14,TRBJ1-5,TGTGCCTGGAAGTTGACAGGTAGAAATCAGCCCCAGCATTTT,CAWKLTGRNQPQHF
few,NA,TRBV5-1,12,TRBJ2-5,TGCGCCAGCAGCTCGGATTCCGGGACCCAGTACTTC,CASSSDSGTQYF
NA,NA,TRBV7-9,14,TRBJ1-6,TGCGCCAGCAGCCAAGATGGGAGAGGTTCACCCCTCCACTTT,CASSQDGRGSPLHF
NA,NA,TRBV14,16,TRBJ2-7,TGTGCCAGCAGCCAAAACTCCGGGTCGCTAACCTACGAGCAGTACTTC,CASSQNSGSLTYEQYF
NA,NA,TRBV28,15,TRBJ1-5,TGTGCCAGCAGTTTCCCGGGACAATCCAATCAGCCCCAGCATTTT,CASSFPGQSNQPQHF
NA,NA,TRBV2,14,TRBJ2-1,TGTGCCAGCTTCAGTATCTCCTCCTACAATGAGCAGTTCTTC,CASFSISSYNEQFF
NA,NA,TRBV7-9,14,TRBJ2-5,TGTGCCAGCAGTTCCGGACAGTACCAAGAGACCCAGTACTTC,CASSSGQYQETQYF
NA,NA,TRBV21-1,12,TRBJ2-3,TGTGCCAGCAGCAAAGATGGAGATACGCAGTATTTT,CASSKDGDTQYF
NA,TRBD1,TRBV29-1,14,TRBJ2-7,TGCAGCGTTGCAGTCGGACAGGGACGCTACGAGCAGTACTTC,CSVAVGQGRYEQYF
NA,NA,TRBV25-1,14,TRBJ2-3,TGTGCCAGCAGTGAATCGGAGAACACAGATACGCAGTATTTT,CASSESENTDTQYF
NA,NA,TRBV29-1,12,TRBJ1-2,TGCAGCGCTAAGGCCCAGCGGCATGGCTACACCTTC,CSAKAQRHGYTF
few,NA,TRBV28,16,TRBJ1-5,TGTGCCAGCAGTCCCATAAAGAATTTCGGCAATCAGCCCCAGCATTTT,CASSPIKNFGNQPQHF
NA,TRBD1,TRBV9,13,TRBJ1-1,TGTGCCAGCAGCATTCACGGGACAGGTGAAGCTTTCTTT,CASSIHGTGEAFF
NA,NA,TRBV5-6,14,TRBJ1-2,TGTGCCAGCAGCTCCCGCAGGGGCGGATATGGCTACACCTTC,CASSSRRGGYGYTF
NA,NA,TRBV9,16,TRBJ2-3,TGTGCCAGCAGCGTAGCTCAAGGAATCCACACAGATACGCAGTATTTT,CASSVAQGIHTDTQYF
NA,NA,TRBV4-1,16,TRBJ2-7,TGCGCCAGCAGCCAATTAGACCTGGTCACTTCCCGCGAGCAGTACTTC,CASSQLDLVTSREQYF
NA,NA,TRBV7-9,14,TRBJ1-2,TGTGCCAGCAGCACCAAGCCGGGGCCCACAGGCTACACCTTC,CASSTKPGPTGYTF
once,TRBD2,TRBV30,13,TRBJ2-1,TGTGCCTGGAGTGTAAAGGCGGGGGGGCCTCGGTTCTTC,CAWSVKAGGPRFF
NA,NA,TRBV5-1,14,TRBJ2-7,TGCGCCAGCAGCTTGGAAGAGGGCCCCTACGAGCAGTACTTC,CASSLEEGPYEQYF
NA,TRBD2,TRBV29-1,16,TRBJ2-1,TGCAGCGGCTTTCTAGCGGGGGGGCTCTCCTACAATGAGCAGTTCTTC,CSGFLAGGLSYNEQFF
NA,NA,TRBV5-6,12,TRBJ2-4,TGTGCCAGCAGCGCCGGGGCAGGGGTTGCGTACTTC,CASSAGAGVAYF
few,NA,TRBV7-6,16,TRBJ1-4,TGTGCCAGCAGCTTAGCGTCGGCTGACTCCTTAGAAAAACTGTTTTTT,CASSLASADSLEKLFF
few,NA,TRBV4-3,15,TRBJ1-5,TGCGCCAGCAGCCAAGATAGCCAGGGTGGGCAGCCCCAGCATTTT,CASSQDSQGGQPQHF
NA,TRBD1,TRBV29-1,14,TRBJ1-1,TGCAGCGTTGAAGTAAGACAGGGCACCACTGAAGCTTTCTTT,CSVEVRQGTTEAFF
once,NA,TRBV10-3,15,TRBJ1-6,TGTGCCATCAGTGAGTCGGGGGGCAGCGGCTCACCCCTCCACTTT,CAISESGGSGSPLHF